This is a list of T cell receptor beta chains from one sample in a study of low-dose radiotherapy and immunotherapy resistance in tumors. A single record per CDR3 protein comes from TCRdb applying MiXCR to the reads. The sample includes 75,000 to 95,000 distinct CDR3 sequences, around a fifth seen only once; the top ten take about 13%. The specimen comprised PBMCs, sampled after low-dose radiotherapy plus immunotherapy. The receptors come from a female donor with ovarian cancer. CDR3s include the opening cysteine and the closing phenylalanine or tryptophan. Only some rows state a clone size, as once, few, many or a class for expanded clones.

CDR3aa: CACLPDRSNSPLHF; len: 14; j_gene: TRBJ1-6; abundance: -; v_gene: TRBV30
CDR3aa: CSVEGASGSYNEQFF; len: 15; j_gene: TRBJ2-1; abundance: many; v_gene: TRBV29-1
CDR3aa: CASTNTDTQYF; len: 11; j_gene: TRBJ2-3; abundance: many; v_gene: TRBV12-3/TRBV12-4
CDR3aa: CSADRDRDNQPQHF; len: 14; j_gene: TRBJ1-5; abundance: many; v_gene: TRBV20-1
CDR3aa: CASSVGINQPQHF; len: 13; j_gene: TRBJ1-5; abundance: many; v_gene: TRBV9
CDR3aa: CSAETGGRADTQYF; len: 14; j_gene: TRBJ2-3; abundance: few; v_gene: TRBV20-1
CDR3aa: CASSPHGGASYNEQFF; len: 16; j_gene: TRBJ2-1; abundance: many; v_gene: TRBV28
CDR3aa: CASSVSLHQPQHF; len: 13; j_gene: TRBJ1-5; abundance: many; v_gene: TRBV9
CDR3aa: CASSSQGSETQYF; len: 13; j_gene: TRBJ2-5; abundance: -; v_gene: TRBV5-6
CDR3aa: CSVAQGATNEKLFF; len: 14; j_gene: TRBJ1-4; abundance: many; v_gene: TRBV29-1
CDR3aa: CASSYRLGGNEQFF; len: 14; j_gene: TRBJ2-1; abundance: many; v_gene: TRBV6-2/TRBV6-3
CDR3aa: CASRGDNTEAFF; len: 12; j_gene: TRBJ1-1; abundance: many; v_gene: TRBV12-3/TRBV12-4
CDR3aa: CASGSQGARGYTF; len: 13; j_gene: TRBJ1-2; abundance: -; v_gene: TRBV12-3/TRBV12-4
CDR3aa: CASKGQLNTEAFF; len: 13; j_gene: TRBJ1-1; abundance: many; v_gene: TRBV2
CDR3aa: CATSREIGGLQETQYF; len: 16; j_gene: TRBJ2-5; abundance: many; v_gene: TRBV15
CDR3aa: CSASRGGGVKETQYF; len: 15; j_gene: TRBJ2-5; abundance: many; v_gene: TRBV20-1
CDR3aa: CASSEDAGGSPETQYF; len: 16; j_gene: TRBJ2-5; abundance: many; v_gene: TRBV2
CDR3aa: CASSPRRAGGIYNEQFF; len: 17; j_gene: TRBJ2-1; abundance: many; v_gene: TRBV27
CDR3aa: CASSYRDLYYEQYF; len: 14; j_gene: TRBJ2-7; abundance: many; v_gene: TRBV6-6
CDR3aa: CAWTGTYYEQYF; len: 12; j_gene: TRBJ2-7; abundance: many; v_gene: TRBV30
CDR3aa: CSASRATYSYNEQFF; len: 15; j_gene: TRBJ2-1; abundance: many; v_gene: TRBV20-1
CDR3aa: CASSLKPDSVQYF; len: 13; j_gene: TRBJ2-7; abundance: many; v_gene: TRBV14
CDR3aa: CAISEGADNSPLHF; len: 14; j_gene: TRBJ1-6; abundance: many; v_gene: TRBV10-3
CDR3aa: CSARVSGRSRETQYF; len: 15; j_gene: TRBJ2-5; abundance: few; v_gene: TRBV20-1
CDR3aa: CASSLDSGGYTF; len: 12; j_gene: TRBJ1-2; abundance: many; v_gene: TRBV12-3/TRBV12-4
CDR3aa: CASSHAGTGAPEQYF; len: 15; j_gene: TRBJ2-7; abundance: many; v_gene: TRBV3-1
CDR3aa: CASSPGRTNTEAFF; len: 14; j_gene: TRBJ1-1; abundance: many; v_gene: TRBV6-2/TRBV6-3
CDR3aa: CSASGQNTDTQYF; len: 13; j_gene: TRBJ2-3; abundance: many; v_gene: TRBV20-1
CDR3aa: CATSPGLHLYEQYF; len: 14; j_gene: TRBJ2-7; abundance: many; v_gene: TRBV19
CDR3aa: CAWSKGSTNEKLFF; len: 14; j_gene: TRBJ1-4; abundance: many; v_gene: TRBV30
CDR3aa: CASSHGTSVPGELFF; len: 15; j_gene: TRBJ2-2; abundance: -; v_gene: TRBV7-3
CDR3aa: CASSFHGGTNQPQHF; len: 15; j_gene: TRBJ1-5; abundance: -; v_gene: TRBV12-3/TRBV12-4
CDR3aa: CASSLTLAGGPREQYF; len: 16; j_gene: TRBJ2-7; abundance: -; v_gene: TRBV11-3